This T cell receptor (beta chain) appears in the sequencing data of a study of cytomegalovirus exposure and HLA in healthy donors. Points from the study as a whole: Many donors carried some public TCRs, although rarity characterized most TCR sequences. The authors enumerated around 150 TCR beta chains as linked to cytomegalovirus.

Donors came from a validation cohort of about 120 subjects, distinct from the first 666-subject cohort. This table comes from immunoSEQ multiplex PCR, and its TCRdb copy is limited to in-frame clones, with some not included. Of 100,000 to 150,000 clones listed, 89% were seen once; the top ten hold roughly 1.2%. Regarding this clone: The antigen is not known.

The germline V gene has CDR1 SGHTA and CDR2 FQGTGA. Trimming pared 1 base from V and 3 bases from J, leaving 11 bases between. CDR3 size: 15 residues. Sequenced: PBMCs. The chain recombines TRBV7-3 with TRBJ2-3, with D maybe TRBD1 (5 bases). The source of this sequence is a woman between 18 and 29 years old in good health and CMV-seronegative. CDR3 protein: CASSLMGQGTDTQYF. The CDR3 DNA is TGTGCCAGCAGCTTAATGGGGCAGGGTACAGATACGCAGTATTTT.